These 19 T cell receptor beta chains came from one sample sequenced in a study of blood T cell repertoires in COVID-19. Some clones are missing from TCRdb's copy, which holds only in-frame ones; the method was immunoSEQ multiplex PCR. The table lists about 200,000 clones, roughly 86% of them singletons. Sequencing used peripheral blood. The receptors shown here come from a man aged 18 to 30 with active or convalescent COVID-19.

The chain is built from TRBV30 and TRBJ2-5, with 7 bases fitting TRBD2. V lost 2 bases to trimming and J lost 5 bases; unmatched junction nucleotides: 8. The CDR3 is 14 residues long. Germline V gene sequence: CDR1 GTSNPN, CDR2 SVGIG (reference sequence). The CDR3 nucleotides read TGTGCCTGGAGTACCGCGGGACTAAGGGAGACCCAGTACTTC. Its translation is CAWSTAGLRETQYF.

V usage is TRBV9 and J usage is TRBJ2-5; a possible D gene is TRBD2 (6 bases). Germline V lookup: CDR1 SGDLS, CDR2 YYNGEE. V dropped 0 bases and J dropped 5 bases, with 17 bases sitting between them. The CDR3 length is 16 residues. CDR3: CASSVGSIGGGETQYF. In DNA form, the CDR3 reads TGTGCCAGCAGCGTAGGGAGCATTGGCGGAGGGGAGACCCAGTACTTC.

This rearrangement joins TRBV5-1 to TRBJ2-1; D is possibly TRBD1 (6 bases). The V gene lost 6 bases and the J gene lost 11 bases, with 15 bases spanning the gap. This CDR3 comprises 12 residues. Germline values: CDR1 SGHRS, CDR2 YFSETQ. The DNA of the CDR3 is TGCGCCAGCAAACTAAACAGGGATCAGCAGTTCTTC. Protein product: CASKLNRDQQFF.

This chain connects TRBV6-1 to TRBJ1-1, with D maybe TRBD1 (6 bases). V lost 3 bases to trimming and J lost 6 bases, with 11 bases between them. Per germline, CDR1 MNHNS and CDR2 SASEGT. This CDR3 has 13 residues. CDR3 DNA sequence: TGTGCCAGCAGTGATCTACGGACAGCTGAAGCTTTCTTT. Translating it yields CASSDLRTAEAFF.

The chain recombines TRBV7-2 with TRBJ1-4, with 11 bases matching TRBD1. Germline CDR1 and CDR2: SGHTA and FQGNSA. The V gene end was trimmed by 5 bases and the J gene end by 2 bases; junction bases not matched to a gene: 4. The CDR3 spans 16 residues. Written as DNA, the CDR3 is TGTGCCAGCAGCCGGACAGGGGGCGCCACTAATGAAAAACTGTTTTTT. Translated: CASSRTGGATNEKLFF.

The gene calls are TRBV6-5 and TRBJ2-7, with TRBD1 matching over 8 bases. Germline V CDR1 and CDR2: MNHEY, SVGAGI. V trimming: 6 bases; J trimming: 2 bases; junction bases outside the gene matches: 3. The CDR3 runs to 13 residues. CDR3 DNA: TGTGCCAGCAGAAGACAGGGGCCCTACGAGCAGTACTTC. It specifies CASRRQGPYEQYF.

This chain uses TRBV7-8 with TRBJ1-3; 9 bases agree with TRBD1. The CDR3 sequence is 14 residues long. Germline lookup yields CDR1 SGHVS and CDR2 FQNEAQ. V shed 7 bases and J 4 bases; nucleotides not matched to a gene: 5. This CDR3 is CASTKTGGGNTIYF. The CDR3 DNA sequence: TGTGCCAGCACCAAGACAGGGGGAGGAAACACCATATATTTT.

This clone has only a few counts. V usage is TRBV2 and J usage is TRBJ1-5; 8 bases line up with TRBD1. The CDR3 extends over 14 amino acids. CDR1 is SNHLY, CDR2 FYNNEI, per germline. The V and J ends lost 2 bases and 6 bases, in that order; junction bases with no gene match: 3. The CDR3 coding sequence is TGTGCCAGCAGTGAACAGGGGGCATTTCAGCCCCAGCATTTT. Translating it yields CASSEQGAFQPQHF. The full variable domain, rest sourced from reference TRBV2 and TRBJ1-5, is EPEVTQTPSHQVTQMGQEVILRCVPISNHLYFYWYRQILGQKVEFLVSFYNNEISEKSEIFDDQFSVERPDGSNFTLKIRSTKLEDSAMYFCASSEQGAFQPQHFGDGTRLSIL.

The gene calls are TRBV11-2 and TRBJ1-4; 8 bases agree with TRBD1. Germline loops: CDR1 SGHAT, CDR2 FQNNGV. Trimming at V came to 5 bases and at J to 3 bases, leaving 5 bases not matched to a gene. This CDR3 region has 15 residues. Written as DNA, the CDR3 is TGTGCCAGCAGCCCATACAGGGGGTCTAATGAAAAACTGTTTTTT. Its translation: CASSPYRGSNEKLFF.

The chain employs TRBV19 and TRBJ2-7; D is uncertain. Trimming pared 3 bases from V and 0 bases from J, leaving 9 bases between. CDR3 size: 14 residues. Germline values: CDR1 LNHDA, CDR2 SQIVND (reference sequence). This CDR3 reads CASSIRAYSYEQYF. CDR3 coding DNA: TGTGCCAGTAGTATTCGTGCCTACTCCTACGAGCAGTACTTC.

The rearrangement uses TRBV19 and TRBJ2-6, with TRBD1 matching 7 bases. Germline V gene lookup returns CDR1 LNHDA and CDR2 SQIVND (reference sequence). The CDR3 consists of 17 residues. The trim removed 3 bases at V and 1 base at J, leaving 6 bases unmatched. Here the CDR3 reads CASSIIQGLSGANVLTF. DNA of the CDR3: TGTGCCAGTAGTATCATACAGGGGCTTTCTGGGGCCAACGTCCTGACTTTC.

This chain uses TRBV5-4 with TRBJ2-2; TRBD2 is a possible D gene (6 bases). Germline V gene sequence: CDR1 SGHNT, CDR2 YYREEE (reference sequence). V lost 2 bases, J lost 0 bases, and 14 bases lay in between. CDR3 length: 17 amino acids. The CDR3 DNA reads TGTGCCAGCAGCTTAAGGGGCGGGGAAGCGAACACCGGGGAGCTGTTTTTT. It codes for CASSLRGGEANTGELFF.

This clone was observed once. The chain carries TRBV7-9 and TRBJ1-4; the match to TRBD1 covers 8 bases. The J segment lost 2 bases and the V segment lost 5 bases, leaving 1 base of the junction unmatched. The length of the CDR3 is 14 residues. Germline V gene lookup returns CDR1 SEHNR and CDR2 FQNEAQ (reference sequence). The CDR3 loop reads CASSPGGTNEKLFF. CDR3 nucleotide sequence: TGTGCCAGCAGCCCAGGGGGCACTAATGAAAAACTGTTTTTT.

This chain connects TRBV18 to TRBJ1-6, with TRBD1 matching over 7 bases. The CDR3 contains 17 residues. With 3 bases clipped from V and 0 bases from J, the junction kept 5 bases outside the gene matches. The V gene's germline CDR1 is KGHSH and CDR2 LQKENI. This CDR3 reads CASSPSGQASYNSPLHF. The CDR3 DNA reads as TGTGCCAGCTCACCCTCTGGACAGGCCTCCTATAATTCACCCCTCCACTTT. The whole variable domain, remainder taken from reference TRBV18 and TRBJ1-6, is NAGVMQNPRHLVRRRGQEARLRCSPMKGHSHVYWYRQLPEEGLKFMVYLQKENIIDESGMPKERFSAEFPKEGPSILRIQQVVRGDSAAYFCASSPSGQASYNSPLHFGNGTRLTVT.

The chain is built from TRBV11-2 and TRBJ2-6; possibly TRBD2 for D (6 bases). Per germline, CDR1 SGHAT and CDR2 FQNNGV. Trimming removed 5 bases from V and 2 bases from J, with 22 bases in between. The CDR3 has 19 amino acids. This chain's CDR3 is CASSPYSTRSGAGANVLTF. Here the CDR3 DNA reads TGTGCCAGCAGCCCCTACTCTACCCGGTCGGGGGCTGGGGCCAACGTCCTGACTTTC.

The chain is built from TRBV27 and TRBJ2-1; 13 bases match TRBD2. The germline CDR1 and CDR2 sequences are MNHEY and SMNVEV (reference sequence). The V and J ends lost 3 bases and 10 bases, in that order; junction bases with no gene match: 3. CDR3 length: 14 residues. CDR3 residues: CASSLRGLAGEQFF. The CDR3 DNA reads TGTGCCAGCAGTTTGCGGGGACTAGCGGGAGAGCAGTTCTTC.

The genes are TRBV21-1 and TRBJ1-3. TRBV21-1 is reported as a pseudogene. This CDR3 has 15 amino acids. This chain's CDR3 is CASPQTGGSGNTIYF. Here the CDR3 DNA reads TGTGCCAGCCCTCAGACGGGTGGCTCTGGAAACACCATATATTTT.

The J gene is TRBJ1-5, the V gene TRBV7-2, with 7 bases aligning to TRBD1. The CDR3 is 14 amino acids. V gave up 8 bases and J gave up 5 bases; unmatched junction bases: 9. Germline-derived CDR1 and CDR2 are SGHTA and FQGNSA. The CDR3 nucleotides read TGTGCCAGCGGTTTGACAGGGCGACATCAGCCCCAGCATTTT. It encodes CASGLTGRHQPQHF.

The chain has TRBV4-1 and TRBJ1-2; TRBD1 might be the D (6 bases). From germline, CDR1 is MGHRA and CDR2 YSYEKL. The V gene lost 0 bases and the J gene lost 6 bases, with 20 bases spanning the gap. This CDR3 spans 17 amino acids. The CDR3 here is CASSQDPMGAGTHGYTF. CDR3 nucleotide sequence: TGCGCCAGCAGCCAAGACCCGATGGGGGCCGGGACCCATGGCTACACCTTC.